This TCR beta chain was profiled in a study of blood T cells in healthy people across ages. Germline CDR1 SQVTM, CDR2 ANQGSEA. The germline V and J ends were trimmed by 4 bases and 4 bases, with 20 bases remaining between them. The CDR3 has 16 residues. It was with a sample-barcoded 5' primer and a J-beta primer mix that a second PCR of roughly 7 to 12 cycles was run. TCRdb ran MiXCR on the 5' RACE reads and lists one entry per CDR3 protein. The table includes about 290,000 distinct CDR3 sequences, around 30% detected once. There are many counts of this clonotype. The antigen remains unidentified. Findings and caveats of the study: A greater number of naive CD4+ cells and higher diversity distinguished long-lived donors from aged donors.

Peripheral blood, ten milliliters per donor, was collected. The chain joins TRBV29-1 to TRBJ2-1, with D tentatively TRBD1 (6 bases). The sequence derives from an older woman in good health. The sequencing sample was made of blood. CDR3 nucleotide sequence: TGCAGCGTTGGGGGGTCTACAGGGTTCCCTTACAATGAGCAGTTCTTC. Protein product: CSVGGSTGFPYNEQFF.